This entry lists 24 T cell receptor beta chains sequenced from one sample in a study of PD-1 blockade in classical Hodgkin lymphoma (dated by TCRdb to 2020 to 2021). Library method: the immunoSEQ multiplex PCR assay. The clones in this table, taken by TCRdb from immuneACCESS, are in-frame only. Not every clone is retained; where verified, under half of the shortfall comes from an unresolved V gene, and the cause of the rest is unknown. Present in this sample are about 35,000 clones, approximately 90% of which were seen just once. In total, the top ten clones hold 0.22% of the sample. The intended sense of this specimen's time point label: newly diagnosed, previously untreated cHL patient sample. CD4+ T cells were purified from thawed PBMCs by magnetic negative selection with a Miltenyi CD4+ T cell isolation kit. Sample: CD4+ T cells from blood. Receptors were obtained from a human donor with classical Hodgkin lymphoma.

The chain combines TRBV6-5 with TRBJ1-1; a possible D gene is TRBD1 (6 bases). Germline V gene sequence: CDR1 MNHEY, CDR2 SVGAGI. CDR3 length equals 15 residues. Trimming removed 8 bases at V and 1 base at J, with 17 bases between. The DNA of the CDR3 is TGTGCCAGCTCCTTCCCGGGGGGCGGGAACACTGAAGCTTTCTTT. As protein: CASSFPGGGNTEAFF.

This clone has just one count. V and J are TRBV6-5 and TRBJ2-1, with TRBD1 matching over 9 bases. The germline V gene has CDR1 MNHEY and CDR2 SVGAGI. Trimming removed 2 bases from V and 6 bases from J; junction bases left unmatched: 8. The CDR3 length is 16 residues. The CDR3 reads CASSYIFGTGRNEQFF. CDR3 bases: TGTGCCAGCAGTTACATCTTCGGGACAGGGCGCAATGAGCAGTTCTTC.

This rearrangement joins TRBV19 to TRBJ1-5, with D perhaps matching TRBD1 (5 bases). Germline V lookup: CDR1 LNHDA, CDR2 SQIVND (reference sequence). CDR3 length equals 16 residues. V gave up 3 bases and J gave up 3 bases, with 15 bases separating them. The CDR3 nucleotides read TGTGCCAGTAGTATCTCGGTGACAGATATCAATCAGCCCCAGCATTTT. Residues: CASSISVTDINQPQHF.

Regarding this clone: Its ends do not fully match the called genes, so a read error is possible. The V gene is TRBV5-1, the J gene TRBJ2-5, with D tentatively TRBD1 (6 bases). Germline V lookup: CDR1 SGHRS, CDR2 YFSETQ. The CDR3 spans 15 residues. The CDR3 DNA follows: TGCGCCAGCAGCTTGGGAGGAACAGGGCAGGAGACCCAGCACTTC. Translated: CASSLGGTGQETQHF.

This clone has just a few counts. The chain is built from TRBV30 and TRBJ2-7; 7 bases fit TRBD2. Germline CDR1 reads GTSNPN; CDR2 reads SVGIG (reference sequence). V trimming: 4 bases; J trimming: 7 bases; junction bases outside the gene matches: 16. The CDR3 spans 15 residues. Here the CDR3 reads CAWTQAGLTTREQYF. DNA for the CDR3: TGTGCCTGGACCCAAGCGGGACTCACTACGAGGGAGCAGTACTTC.

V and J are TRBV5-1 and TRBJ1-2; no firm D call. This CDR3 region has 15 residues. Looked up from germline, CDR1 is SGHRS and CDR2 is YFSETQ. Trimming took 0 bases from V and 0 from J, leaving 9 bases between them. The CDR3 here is CASSLEGSTNYGYTF. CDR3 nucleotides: TGCGCCAGCAGCTTGGAGGGCAGCACTAACTATGGCTACACCTTC.

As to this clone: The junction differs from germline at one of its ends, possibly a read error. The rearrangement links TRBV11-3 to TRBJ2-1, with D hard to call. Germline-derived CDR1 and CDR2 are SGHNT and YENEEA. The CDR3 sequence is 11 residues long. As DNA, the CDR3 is TGTGCCAGCAGCTCCAACAATGAGCAGTTCTTC. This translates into CASSSNNEQFF.

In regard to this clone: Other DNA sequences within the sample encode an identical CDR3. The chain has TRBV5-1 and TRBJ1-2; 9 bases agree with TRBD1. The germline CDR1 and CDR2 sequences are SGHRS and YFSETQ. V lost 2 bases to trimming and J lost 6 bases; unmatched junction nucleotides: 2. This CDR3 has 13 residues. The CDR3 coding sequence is TGCGCCAGCAGCTTTGGGACAGGGAATGGCTACACCTTC. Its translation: CASSFGTGNGYTF.

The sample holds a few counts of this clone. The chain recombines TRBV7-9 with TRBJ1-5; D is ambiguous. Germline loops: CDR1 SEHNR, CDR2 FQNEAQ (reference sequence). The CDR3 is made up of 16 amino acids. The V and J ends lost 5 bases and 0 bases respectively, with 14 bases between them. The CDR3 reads CASSPLRLDSNQPQHF. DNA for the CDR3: TGTGCCAGCAGCCCGCTTAGGCTCGATAGCAATCAGCCCCAGCATTTT.

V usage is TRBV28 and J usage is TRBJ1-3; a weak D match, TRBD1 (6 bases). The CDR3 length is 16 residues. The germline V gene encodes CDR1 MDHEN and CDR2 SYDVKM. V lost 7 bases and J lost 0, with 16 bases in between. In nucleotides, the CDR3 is TGTGCCAGCAATCCCCAACAGGGCTACTCTGGAAACACCATATATTTT. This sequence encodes CASNPQQGYSGNTIYF.

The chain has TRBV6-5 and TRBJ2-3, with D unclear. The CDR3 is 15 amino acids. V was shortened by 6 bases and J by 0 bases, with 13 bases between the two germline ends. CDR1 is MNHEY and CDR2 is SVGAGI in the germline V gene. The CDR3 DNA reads TGTGCCAGCAGGAGGACGGCCGCTAGCACAGATACGCAGTATTTT. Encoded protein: CASRRTAASTDTQYF.

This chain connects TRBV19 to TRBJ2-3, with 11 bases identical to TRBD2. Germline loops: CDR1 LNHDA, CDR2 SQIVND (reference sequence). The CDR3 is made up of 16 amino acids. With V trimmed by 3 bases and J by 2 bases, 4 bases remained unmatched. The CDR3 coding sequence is TGTGCCAGTAGTATTATAGCGGGAGGGAACACAGATACGCAGTATTTT. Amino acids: CASSIIAGGNTDTQYF.

The CDR3: CASSADRNGRYEQYF. CDR3 DNA sequence: TGTGCCAGCAGCGCGGACAGAAATGGGCGCTACGAGCAGTACTTC. The chain employs TRBV9 and TRBJ2-7; the D gene is possibly TRBD1 (6 bases). The CDR3 runs 15 residues. The germline V and J ends were trimmed by 3 bases and 3 bases, with 16 bases remaining between them. Germline V CDR1 and CDR2: SGDLS, YYNGEE.

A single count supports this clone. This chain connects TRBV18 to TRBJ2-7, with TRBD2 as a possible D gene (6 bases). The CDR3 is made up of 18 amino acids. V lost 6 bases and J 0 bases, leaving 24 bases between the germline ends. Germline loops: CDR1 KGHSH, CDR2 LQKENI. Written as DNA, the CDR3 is TGTGCCAGCTCGCGAACTAGCTCCCCGGACCAGAGCTCCTACGAGCAGTACTTC. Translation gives CASSRTSSPDQSSYEQYF.

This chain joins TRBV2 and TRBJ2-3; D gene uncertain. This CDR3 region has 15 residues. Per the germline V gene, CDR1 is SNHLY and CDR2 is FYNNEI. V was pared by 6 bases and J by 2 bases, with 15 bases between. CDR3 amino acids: CASSESDRATDTQYF. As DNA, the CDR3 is TGTGCCAGCAGCGAATCCGACCGCGCCACAGATACGCAGTATTTT.

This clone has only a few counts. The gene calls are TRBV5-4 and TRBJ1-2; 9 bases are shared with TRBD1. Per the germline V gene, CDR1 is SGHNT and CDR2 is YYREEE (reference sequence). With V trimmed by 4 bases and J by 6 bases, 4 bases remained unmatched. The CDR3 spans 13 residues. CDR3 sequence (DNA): TGTGCCAGCAGCATGTGGACAGGGGATGGCTACACCTTC. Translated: CASSMWTGDGYTF. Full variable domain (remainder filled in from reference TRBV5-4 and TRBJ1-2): ETGVTQSPTHLIKTRGQQVTLRCSSQSGHNTVSWYQQALGQGPQFIFQYYREEENGRGNFPPRFSGLQFPNYSSELNVNALELDDSALYLCASSMWTGDGYTFGSGTRLTVV.

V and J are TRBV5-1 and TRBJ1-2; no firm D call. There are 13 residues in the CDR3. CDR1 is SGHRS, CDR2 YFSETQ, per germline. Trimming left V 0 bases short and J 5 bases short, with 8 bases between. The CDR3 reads CASSLVGEYGYTF. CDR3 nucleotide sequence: TGCGCCAGCAGCTTGGTCGGGGAGTATGGCTACACCTTC.

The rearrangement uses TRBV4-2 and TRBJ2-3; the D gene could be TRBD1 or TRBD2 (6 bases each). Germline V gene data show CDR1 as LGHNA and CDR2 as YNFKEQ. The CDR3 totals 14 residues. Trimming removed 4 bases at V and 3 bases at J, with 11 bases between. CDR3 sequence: CASSLGGQTDTQYF. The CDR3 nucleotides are TGTGCCAGCAGCCTGGGGGGCCAAACAGATACGCAGTATTTT.

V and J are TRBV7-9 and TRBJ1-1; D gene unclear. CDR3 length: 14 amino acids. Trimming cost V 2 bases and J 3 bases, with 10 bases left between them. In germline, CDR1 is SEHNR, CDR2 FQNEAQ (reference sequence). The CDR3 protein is CASSLSRRDTEAFF. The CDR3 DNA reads TGTGCCAGCAGCTTAAGTCGTAGGGACACTGAAGCTTTCTTT.

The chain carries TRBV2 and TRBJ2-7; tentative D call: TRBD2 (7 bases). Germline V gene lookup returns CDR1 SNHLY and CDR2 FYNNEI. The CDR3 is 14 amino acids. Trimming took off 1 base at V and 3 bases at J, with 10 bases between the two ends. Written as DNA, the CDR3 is TGTGCCAGCAGTGAAGGGCGGGGGCACTACGAGCAGTACTTC. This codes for CASSEGRGHYEQYF.

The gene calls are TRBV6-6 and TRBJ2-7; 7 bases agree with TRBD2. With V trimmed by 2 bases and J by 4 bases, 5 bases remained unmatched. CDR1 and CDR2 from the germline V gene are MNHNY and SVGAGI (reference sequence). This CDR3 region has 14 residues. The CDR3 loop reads CASSYVRERYEQYF. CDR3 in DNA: TGTGCCAGCAGTTACGTGCGGGAGAGGTACGAGCAGTACTTC.

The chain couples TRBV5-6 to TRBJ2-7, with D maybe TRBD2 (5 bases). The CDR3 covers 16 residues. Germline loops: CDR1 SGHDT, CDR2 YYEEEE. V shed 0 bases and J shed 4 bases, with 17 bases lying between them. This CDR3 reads CASSLEATRRRYEQYF. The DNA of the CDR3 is TGTGCCAGCAGCTTGGAGGCCACCCGGAGGAGGTACGAGCAGTACTTC.

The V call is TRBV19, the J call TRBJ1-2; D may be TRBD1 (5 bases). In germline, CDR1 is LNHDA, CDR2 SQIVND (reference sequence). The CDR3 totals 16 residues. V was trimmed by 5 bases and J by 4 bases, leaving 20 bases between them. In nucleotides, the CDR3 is TGTGCCAGTAGTGGTCTAGGGACCCGTGCCGCCTATGGCTACACCTTC. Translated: CASSGLGTRAAYGYTF.

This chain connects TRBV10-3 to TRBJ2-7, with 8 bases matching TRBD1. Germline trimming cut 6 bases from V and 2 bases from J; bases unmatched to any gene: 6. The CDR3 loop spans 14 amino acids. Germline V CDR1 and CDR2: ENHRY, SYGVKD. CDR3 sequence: CAIRNGGQAYEQYF. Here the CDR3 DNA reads TGTGCCATCAGAAACGGGGGACAGGCCTACGAGCAGTACTTC.